The following is a TCR beta chain sequence with its context. Its antigen is not yet known. Per-base qualities were not stored, and no clone one base away is much larger. The trial excluded patients who had a history of autoimmune disease or who were on systemic immunosuppression. Peripheral blood for TCR sequencing was collected from all dose cohorts at baseline, on cycle 4 day 1, and on cycle 7 day 1. The samples were taken from a phase I, first-in-human, multicenter, open-label dose-escalation trial of ivuxolimab. Adults with locally advanced or metastatic head and neck squamous cell, hepatocellular, melanoma or renal cell carcinoma were enrolled in the trial. Before TCR sequencing, CD4+ T cells and CD8+ T cells were sorted from peripheral blood as separate populations. Deletion took 5 bases off V and 4 bases off J, with a span of 17 bases between the germline ends. Looking up the germline V gene yields CDR1 MNHEY and CDR2 SVGAGI. From its cysteine to its phenylalanine, the CDR3 spans 15 amino acids. Just the 45-base CDR3 DNA is kept, in frame starting at base 1.

These data are taken from a study of OX40 agonist ivuxolimab in advanced cancers. For context, the study as a whole: Ivuxolimab, which targeted the costimulatory receptor OX40 (CD134), was an agonistic, fully human IgG2 monoclonal antibody. Intravenous ivuxolimab was administered to patients every 2 weeks at six dose levels: 0.01, 0.1, 0.3, 1.5, 3 and 10 mg/kg. Among the roughly 52 dose-escalation patients, about 19 had hepatocellular carcinoma, roughly 15 melanoma, 9 renal cell carcinoma and 9 head and neck cancer. In the dose-escalation cohort, 82.7% of patients were male, and the mean age was roughly 60 years, with a range of about 23 to 85. Prior anti-PD-1, anti-PD-L1 or anti-CTLA-4 therapy was permitted, and less than 45% of dose-escalation patients had received checkpoint inhibitors. Partial responses occurred in three dose-escalation patients: two with cutaneous melanoma and one with hepatocellular carcinoma. The purpose of peripheral TCRbeta sequencing was to test whether ivuxolimab changed TCR sequence diversity and led to clonal T-cell expansion. The monotherapy dose-escalation portion (N ≈ 57 patients) of the phase I ivuxolimab trial is reported in the paper.

To sequence the TCRbeta CDR3 region, genomic DNA was isolated from the sorted cells. The immunoSEQ Assay was used to sequence the TCRbeta CDR3 regions. As stored in TCRdb, this immuneACCESS dataset retains in-frame rearrangements with V and J assigned. A fraction of the clones does not appear; measured against another copy, unresolved V genes explain less than half of the discrepancy, and the remainder lacks a known reason. This sample has about 55,000 clones in its table, and roughly 80% of those were observed once. Of the sample, 3.9% falls within the top ten clones. Results the study describes overall, beyond this receptor: In the 0.1-3.0 mg/kg groups, partial responders had among the lowest normalized peripheral clonal expansion, particularly in CD8+ T cells. At doses of 0.1 to 3.0 mg/kg, clonal expansion of both CD4+ and CD8+ T cells in blood was seen between baseline and week 6. The antigen specificity of the clonally expanded peripheral T cells was not determined. After ivuxolimab, CD8+ T cells had more expanded clones than CD4+ T cells on average. Low levels of normalized T-cell clonal expansion were also shown by some nonresponding patients.

The sequence was collected from an adult with an advanced solid tumor such as melanoma, head and neck, liver or kidney cancer. The chain uses TRBV6-5 and TRBJ1-2; no D gene call is confident. Sequences were derived from CD4+ or CD8+ T cells sorted from blood, sampled in a trial of the OX40 agonist ivuxolimab. The CDR3 protein sequence reads: CASSPFPDTFYGYTF. In nucleotides, the sequence is TGTGCCAGCAGTCCCTTTCCCGACACCTTCTATGGCTACACCTTC.